These T cell receptor beta chains were read from a single sample in a study of vaccination and CD4 T cells after COVID-19. These TCRs' antigens remain unknown. MiXCR, run by TCRdb on the PCR reads, gives a single entry per CDR3 protein. This sample has approximately 7,600 distinct CDR3 sequences, with 50% found just once. The sample was CD4+ T cells from blood, cultured in vitro. The source of these receptors is a human donor in good health. CDR3s include the opening cysteine and the closing phenylalanine or tryptophan. A D gene is named only where the DNA matches it firmly. Size is stated for part of the rows, as once, few or many counts, or as a class when the clone is expanded.

j_call	clone_size	d_call	v_call	cdr3_aa	cdr3_nt
TRBJ1-5	.	.	TRBV20-1	CSARVLGPNQPQHF	TGCAGTGCTAGAGTACTGGGACCCAATCAGCCCCAGCATTTT
TRBJ2-7	.	TRBD1	TRBV5-8	CASSSWGQVSYEQYF	TGTGCCAGCAGCTCCTGGGGACAGGTGTCCTACGAGCAGTACTTC
TRBJ1-1	.	TRBD1	TRBV27	CASSFNRGFLQKNTEAFF	TGTGCCAGCAGTTTCAACAGGGGTTTTCTCCAAAAGAACACTGAAGCTTTCTTT
TRBJ1-1	.	TRBD1	TRBV6-5	CASSSDRGKEAFF	TGTGCCAGCAGTTCGGACAGGGGAAAGGAAGCTTTCTTT
TRBJ1-2	once	TRBD1	TRBV18	CASSPVQGAVGGYTF	TGTGCCAGCTCACCGGTGCAGGGGGCCGTGGGAGGCTACACCTTC
TRBJ1-1	.	.	TRBV5-1	CASSFDGDMNTEAFF	TGCGCCAGCAGCTTCGATGGAGATATGAACACTGAAGCTTTCTTT
TRBJ1-2	.	.	TRBV6-5	CASSYSSRNYGYTF	TGTGCCAGCAGTTACTCGAGCAGGAACTATGGCTACACCTTC
TRBJ1-1	few	.	TRBV6-5	CASSSGGGRPEAFF	TGTGCCAGCAGTTCCGGGGGGGGCAGGCCGGAAGCTTTCTTT
TRBJ2-5	.	.	TRBV5-1	CASSLAGGTETQYF	TGCGCCAGCAGCTTGGCAGGGGGGACGGAGACCCAGTACTTC
TRBJ2-2	.	.	TRBV7-9	CASSLAQTGRPPNTGELFF	TGTGCCAGCAGCTTAGCCCAAACAGGGAGACCCCCGAACACCGGGGAGCTGTTTTTT
TRBJ1-5	.	.	TRBV30	CASQRGVHEDYSNQPQHF	TGTGCCTCCCAAAGGGGGGTCCACGAAGATTATAGCAATCAGCCCCAGCATTTT
TRBJ1-5	.	.	TRBV20-1	CSVLVGNPGRNQPQHF	TGCAGTGTCCTCGTTGGGAACCCGGGAAGGAATCAGCCCCAGCATTTT
TRBJ2-2	.	TRBD2	TRBV20-1	CSARRTSVTGELFF	TGCAGTGCTAGGCGGACTAGCGTTACCGGGGAGCTGTTTTTT
TRBJ1-1	.	.	TRBV28	CASSPYRDGWNTEAFF	TGTGCCAGCAGTCCGTACAGGGACGGATGGAACACTGAAGCTTTCTTT
TRBJ1-1	.	TRBD1	TRBV5-1	CASSHGQGGTEAFF	TGCGCCAGCAGCCACGGACAGGGTGGAACTGAAGCTTTCTTT
TRBJ2-7	few	TRBD2	TRBV7-2	CASSPTSGVREQYF	TGTGCCAGCAGCCCGACTAGCGGGGTTCGCGAGCAGTACTTC
TRBJ1-2	.	.	TRBV4-2	CASSSRVNYGYTF	TGTGCCAGCAGCTCTAGAGTCAACTATGGCTACACCTTC
TRBJ2-1	medium-sized	.	TRBV11-2	CASRSSGTAVYNEQFF	TGTGCCAGCAGATCTTCCGGGACGGCCGTTTACAATGAGCAGTTCTTC
TRBJ2-5	.	.	TRBV7-7	CASSLNTAETQYF	TGTGCCAGCAGCTTAAATACGGCGGAGACCCAGTACTTC
TRBJ2-7	.	TRBD1	TRBV7-2	CASSGQGSYEQYF	TGTGCCAGCAGCGGACAGGGCTCCTACGAGCAGTACTTC
TRBJ2-5	.	.	TRBV11-2	CASTPGGFGPQETQYF	TGTGCCAGCACCCCCGGGGGATTCGGTCCCCAAGAGACCCAGTACTTC
TRBJ1-1	.	.	TRBV5-8	CASSRAGVGNTEAFF	TGTGCCAGCAGCCGCGCCGGGGTGGGGAACACTGAAGCTTTCTTT
TRBJ2-5	.	TRBD1	TRBV2	CASSDDRVFQETQYF	TGTGCCAGCAGTGACGACAGGGTCTTCCAAGAGACCCAGTACTTC
TRBJ2-1	.	.	TRBV20-1	CSAAGDTWNEQFF	TGCAGTGCAGCCGGGGACACCTGGAATGAGCAGTTCTTC
TRBJ2-5	few	TRBD1	TRBV5-1	CASRDGTAISTQYF	TGCGCCAGCAGGGATGGGACAGCCATTTCGACCCAGTACTTC
TRBJ1-2	.	TRBD1	TRBV27	CASSLYTGGLNYGYTF	TGTGCCAGCAGTTTATATACAGGGGGATTAAACTATGGCTACACCTTC
TRBJ1-2	once	TRBD1	TRBV28	CASSSRGGSDYGYTF	TGTGCCAGCAGTTCCAGGGGGGGATCCGACTATGGCTACACCTTC